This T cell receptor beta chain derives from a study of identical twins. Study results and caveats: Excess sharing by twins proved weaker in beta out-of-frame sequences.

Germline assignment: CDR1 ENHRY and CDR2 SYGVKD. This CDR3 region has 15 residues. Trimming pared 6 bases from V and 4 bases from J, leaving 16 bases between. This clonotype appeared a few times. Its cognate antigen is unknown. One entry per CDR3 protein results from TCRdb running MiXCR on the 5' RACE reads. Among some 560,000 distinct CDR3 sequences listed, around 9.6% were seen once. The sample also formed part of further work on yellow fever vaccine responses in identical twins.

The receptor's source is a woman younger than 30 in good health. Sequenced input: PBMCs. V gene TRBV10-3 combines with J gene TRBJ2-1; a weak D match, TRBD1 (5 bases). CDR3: CAISLDSAPYNEQFF. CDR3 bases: TGTGCCATCAGCTTAGACAGTGCCCCATACAATGAGCAGTTCTTC.